The 5 T cell receptor beta chains given below trace back to one sample, sequenced in a study of blood T cell repertoires in COVID-19. Sequencing was performed with immunoSEQ multiplex PCR; in TCRdb, only in-frame clones are kept and a portion is missing. The sample includes about 240,000 clones, around 90% of them seen just once. Sequencing input: peripheral blood. These TCRs come from a man between 60 and 75 years old who had recovered from COVID-19.

The rearrangement uses TRBV28 and TRBJ1-1; D is ambiguous. The CDR3 sequence is 13 residues long. The V gene's germline CDR1 is MDHEN and CDR2 SYDVKM. The V and J ends lost 5 bases and 6 bases respectively, with 13 bases between them. The CDR3 DNA sequence: TGTGCCAGCAGTCCGCCTAATTGGTCTGAAGCTTTCTTT. It yields the protein CASSPPNWSEAFF.

The rearrangement links TRBV11-2 to TRBJ2-1, with D possibly being TRBD1 (5 bases). The CDR3 runs 11 residues. Germline V CDR1 and CDR2: SGHAT, FQNNGV. Trimming took off 5 bases at V and 10 bases at J, with 9 bases between the two ends. CDR3 protein: CASSLKGEQFF. In nucleotides, the CDR3 is TGTGCCAGCAGCCTAAAGGGGGAGCAGTTCTTC. The full variable domain, in which reference TRBV11-2 and TRBJ2-1 provide the parts outside the CDR3, is EAGVAQSPRYKIIEKRQSVAFWCNPISGHATLYWYQQILGQGPKLLIQFQNNGVVDDSQLPKDRFSAERLKGVDSTLKIQPAKLEDSAVYLCASSLKGEQFFGPGTRLTVL.

The V gene is TRBV9, the J gene TRBJ2-7; D may be TRBD2 (5 bases). CDR1 SGDLS and CDR2 YYNGEE come from the germline V gene. Deletions cut 1 base from V and 4 bases from J, with 12 bases between. The CDR3 sequence is 14 residues long. The CDR3 loop reads CASSVSYEGYEQYF. The CDR3 region has the DNA TGTGCCAGCAGCGTAAGTTATGAGGGATACGAGCAGTACTTC. Together with reference TRBV9 and TRBJ2-7, the CDR3 gives the full variable domain: DSGVTQTPKHLITATGQRVTLRCSPRSGDLSVYWYQQSLDQGLQFLIQYYNGEERAKGNILERFSAQQFPDLHSELNLSSLELGDSALYFCASSVSYEGYEQYFGPGTRLTVT.

The genes are TRBV6-6 and TRBJ1-1; D call uncertain. V lost 2 bases to trimming and J lost 5 bases, with 12 bases between them. Germline CDR1 and CDR2: MNHNY and SVGAGI (reference sequence). The CDR3 contains 14 residues. The chain's CDR3 is CASSYTPGGTEAFF. CDR3 nucleotide sequence: TGTGCCAGCAGTTACACTCCGGGTGGGACTGAAGCTTTCTTT.

The CDR3 protein is CSEIAESTDTQYF. CDR3 in DNA: TGCAGCGAGATAGCGGAGAGCACAGATACGCAGTATTTT. The chain carries TRBV29-1 and TRBJ2-3; weak D call: TRBD2 (6 bases). Trimming took off 7 bases at V and 0 bases at J, with 11 bases between the two ends. The CDR3 is 13 residues long. Germline values: CDR1 SQVTM, CDR2 ANQGSEA.